This record covers a single T cell receptor (beta chain). These data belong to a study of response to subunit inactivated influenza vaccine. TCRdb re-derived calls from the RT-PCR reads in MiXCR, one entry per CDR3 protein. The table records about 240,000 distinct CDR3 sequences, approximately 12% of them present only once. The germline V gene has CDR1 LGHNA and CDR2 YNFKEQ. The CDR3 length is 16 residues. With 2 bases removed from V and 4 bases from J, the gap between germline ends came to 16 bases. The sequence came from a man aged 50 to 59 who received an inactivated influenza vaccine. The chain employs TRBV4-2 and TRBJ2-3; a possible D gene is TRBD2 (5 bases). Specimen: non-naive T cells sorted from PBMCs, collected roughly 15 days before vaccination. CDR3 amino acids: CASSQMDSKGSDTQYF. In DNA form, the CDR3 reads TGTGCCAGCAGCCAAATGGACTCGAAAGGTTCAGATACGCAGTATTTT.